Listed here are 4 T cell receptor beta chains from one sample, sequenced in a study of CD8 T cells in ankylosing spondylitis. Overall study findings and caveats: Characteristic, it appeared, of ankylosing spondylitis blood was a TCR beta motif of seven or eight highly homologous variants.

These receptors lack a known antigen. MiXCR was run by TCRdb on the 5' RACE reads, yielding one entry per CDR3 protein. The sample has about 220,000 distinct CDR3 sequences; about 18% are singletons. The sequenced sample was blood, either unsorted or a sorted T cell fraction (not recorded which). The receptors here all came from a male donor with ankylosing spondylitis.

The CDR3 sequence: CASSLEGSSSYEQYF. The DNA for the CDR3 is TGTGCCAGCAGCTTAGAAGGGTCCAGCTCCTACGAGCAGTACTTC. The rearrangement joins TRBV7-9 to TRBJ2-7; D call uncertain. The germline V gene encodes CDR1 SEHNR and CDR2 FQNEAQ (reference sequence). The CDR3 spans 15 residues. The ends were cut back, 1 base at V and 0 bases at J, with 10 bases in the middle.

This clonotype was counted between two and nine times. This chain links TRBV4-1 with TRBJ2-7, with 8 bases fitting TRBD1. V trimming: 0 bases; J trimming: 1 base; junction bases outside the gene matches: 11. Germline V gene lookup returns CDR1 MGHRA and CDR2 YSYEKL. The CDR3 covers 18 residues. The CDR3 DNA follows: TGCGCCAGCAGCCAAGAGACGGGACATACAGGGGGGTCCTACGAGCAGTACTTC. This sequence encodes CASSQETGHTGGSYEQYF.

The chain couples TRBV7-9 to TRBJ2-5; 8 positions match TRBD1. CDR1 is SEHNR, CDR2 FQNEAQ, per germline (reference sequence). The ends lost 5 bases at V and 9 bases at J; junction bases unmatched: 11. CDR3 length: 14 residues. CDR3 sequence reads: CASSTVVEQGAQYF. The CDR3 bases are TGTGCCAGCAGCACTGTCGTTGAACAGGGGGCCCAGTACTTC.

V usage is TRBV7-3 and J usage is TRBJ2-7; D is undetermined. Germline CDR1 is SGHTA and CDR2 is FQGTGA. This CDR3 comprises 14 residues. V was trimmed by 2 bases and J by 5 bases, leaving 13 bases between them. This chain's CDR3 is CASSLGGLGDEQYF. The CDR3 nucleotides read TGTGCCAGCAGCTTAGGTGGTCTTGGGGACGAGCAGTACTTC. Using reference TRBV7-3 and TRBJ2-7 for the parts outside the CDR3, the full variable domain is GAGVSQTPSNKVTEKGKYVELRCDPISGHTALYWYRQSLGQGPEFLIYFQGTGAADDSGLPNDRFFAVRPEGSVSTLKIQRTERGDSAVYLCASSLGGLGDEQYFGPGTRLTVT.